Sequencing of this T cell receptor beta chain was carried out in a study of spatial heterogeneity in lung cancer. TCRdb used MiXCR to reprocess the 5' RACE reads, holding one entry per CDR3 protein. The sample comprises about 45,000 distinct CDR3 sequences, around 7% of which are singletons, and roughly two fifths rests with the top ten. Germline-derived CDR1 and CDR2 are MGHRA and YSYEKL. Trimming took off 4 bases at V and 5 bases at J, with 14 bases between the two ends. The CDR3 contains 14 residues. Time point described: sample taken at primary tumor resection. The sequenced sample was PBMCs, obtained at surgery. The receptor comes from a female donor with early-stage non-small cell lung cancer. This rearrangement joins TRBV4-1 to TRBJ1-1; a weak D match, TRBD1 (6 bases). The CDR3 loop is CASSRPRDITEAFF. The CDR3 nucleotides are TGCGCCAGCAGCCGCCCCCGGGACATAACTGAAGCTTTCTTT.